This T cell receptor (beta chain) was profiled in a study of blood T cell repertoires in COVID-19. About the research overall: Samples taken during acute and convalescent COVID-19 were collected in the United States, Italy and Spain. Sources were T cells, B-cell-depleted T cells, or PBMCs; the material itself was cDNA or gDNA.

Per the germline V gene, CDR1 is LNHDA and CDR2 is SQIVND (reference sequence). Trimming pared 6 bases from V and 6 bases from J, leaving 23 bases between. The CDR3 consists of 17 residues. In the authors' methods: Reference gene primer amplification gave estimated nucleated cell counts. The assay was immunoSEQ multiplex PCR, and TCRdb's table has in-frame clones only and misses some. That table furnishes V, J and clone size, whereas the DNA furnished D and trimming. Seen here are approximately 130,000 clones, about 80% observed once, and the top ten hold less than 14%. This receptor was taken from a human donor in a cohort sampled during active COVID-19. The source material was peripheral blood. V and J are TRBV19 and TRBJ2-2; possible D gene TRBD2, 6 bases. The CDR3 loop reads CASRTYHSGTGPGELFF. As DNA, the CDR3 is TGTGCCAGTAGGACTTACCATTCCGGGACTGGTCCCGGGGAGCTGTTTTTT.